The source of this TCR beta chain is a study of blood T cell repertoires in COVID-19. Study in general: The United States, Italy and Spain were the sources of the acute and convalescent COVID-19 samples.

The data were produced by immunoSEQ multiplex PCR, yet TCRdb's version contains in-frame clones alone and is incomplete. The table has approximately 44,000 clones, around four fifths seen once. Germline assignment: CDR1 SGHRS and CDR2 YFSETQ. The CDR3 runs to 14 residues. V lost 5 bases to trimming and J lost 7 bases; unmatched junction nucleotides: 5. V usage is TRBV5-1 and J usage is TRBJ1-4; 10 nucleotides agree with TRBD1. Material: peripheral blood. The TCR comes from a human donor in a cohort sampled during active COVID-19. The chain's CDR3 is CASSRDRGSEKLFF. CDR3 bases: TGCGCCAGCAGTCGGGACAGGGGCAGTGAAAAACTGTTTTTT.